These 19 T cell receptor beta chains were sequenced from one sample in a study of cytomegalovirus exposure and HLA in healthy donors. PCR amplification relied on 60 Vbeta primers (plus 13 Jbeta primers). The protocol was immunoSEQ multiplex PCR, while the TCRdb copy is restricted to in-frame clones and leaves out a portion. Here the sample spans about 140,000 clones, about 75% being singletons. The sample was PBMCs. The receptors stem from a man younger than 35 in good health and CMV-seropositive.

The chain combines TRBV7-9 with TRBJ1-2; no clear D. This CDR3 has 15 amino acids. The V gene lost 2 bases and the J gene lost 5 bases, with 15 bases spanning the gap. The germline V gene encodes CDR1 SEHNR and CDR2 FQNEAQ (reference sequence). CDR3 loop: CASSLPGRGGYGYTF. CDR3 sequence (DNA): TGTGCCAGCAGCTTACCAGGACGGGGTGGGTATGGCTACACCTTC. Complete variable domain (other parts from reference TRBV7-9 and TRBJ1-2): DTGVSQNPRHKITKRGQNVTFRCDPISEHNRLYWYRQTLGQGPEFLTYFQNEAQLEKSRLLSDRFSAERPKGSFSTLEIQRTEQGDSAMYLCASSLPGRGGYGYTFGSGTRLTVV.

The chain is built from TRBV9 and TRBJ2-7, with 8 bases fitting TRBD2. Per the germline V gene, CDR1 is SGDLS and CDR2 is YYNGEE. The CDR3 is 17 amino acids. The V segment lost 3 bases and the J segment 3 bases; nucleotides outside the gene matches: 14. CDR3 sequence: CASSASPGSGSLYEQYF. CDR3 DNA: TGTGCCAGCAGCGCATCACCGGGGAGCGGGAGCCTCTACGAGCAGTACTTC.

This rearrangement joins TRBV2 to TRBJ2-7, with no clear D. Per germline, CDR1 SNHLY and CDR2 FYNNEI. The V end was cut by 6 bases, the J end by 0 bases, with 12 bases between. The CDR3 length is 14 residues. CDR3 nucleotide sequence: TGTGCCAGCAGCCCCACCTGGAGCTCCTACGAGCAGTACTTC. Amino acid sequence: CASSPTWSSYEQYF.

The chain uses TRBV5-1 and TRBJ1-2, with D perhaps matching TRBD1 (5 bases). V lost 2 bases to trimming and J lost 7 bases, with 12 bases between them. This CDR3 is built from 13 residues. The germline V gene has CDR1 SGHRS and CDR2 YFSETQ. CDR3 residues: CASSLGVVFGYTF. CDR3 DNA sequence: TGCGCCAGCAGCTTAGGGGTGGTATTTGGCTACACCTTC.

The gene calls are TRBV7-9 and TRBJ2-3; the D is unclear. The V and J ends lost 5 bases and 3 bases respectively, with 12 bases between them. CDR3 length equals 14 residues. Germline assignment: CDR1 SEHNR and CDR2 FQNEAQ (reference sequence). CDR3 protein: CASSPSHGTDTQYF. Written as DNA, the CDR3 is TGTGCCAGCAGCCCATCCCACGGTACAGATACGCAGTATTTT.

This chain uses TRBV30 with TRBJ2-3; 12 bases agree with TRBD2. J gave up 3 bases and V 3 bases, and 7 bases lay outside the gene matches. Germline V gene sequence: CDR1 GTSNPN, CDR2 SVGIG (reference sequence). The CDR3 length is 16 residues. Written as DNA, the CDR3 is TGTGCCTGGAGCCCTGGACTAGCGGGATTGACAGATACGCAGTATTTT. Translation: CAWSPGLAGLTDTQYF.

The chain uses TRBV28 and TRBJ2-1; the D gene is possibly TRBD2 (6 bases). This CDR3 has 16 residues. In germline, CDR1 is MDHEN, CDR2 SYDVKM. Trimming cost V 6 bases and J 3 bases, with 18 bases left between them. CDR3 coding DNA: TGTGCCAGCAGCCACAATCCTCGGGGAGGCTACAATGAGCAGTTCTTC. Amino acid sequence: CASSHNPRGGYNEQFF.

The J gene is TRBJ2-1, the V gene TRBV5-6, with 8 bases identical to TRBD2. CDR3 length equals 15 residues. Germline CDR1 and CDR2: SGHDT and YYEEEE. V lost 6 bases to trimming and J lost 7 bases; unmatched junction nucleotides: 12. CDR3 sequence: CASTTTGTRINEQFF. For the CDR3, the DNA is TGTGCCAGCACCACAACCGGGACTAGAATTAATGAGCAGTTCTTC.

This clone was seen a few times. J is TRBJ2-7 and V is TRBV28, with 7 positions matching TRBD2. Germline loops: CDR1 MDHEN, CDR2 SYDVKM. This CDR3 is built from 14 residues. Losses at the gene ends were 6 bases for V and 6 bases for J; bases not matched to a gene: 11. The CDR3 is CASRGGTGRREQYF. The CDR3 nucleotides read TGTGCCAGCAGGGGGGGGACCGGACGTCGCGAGCAGTACTTC.

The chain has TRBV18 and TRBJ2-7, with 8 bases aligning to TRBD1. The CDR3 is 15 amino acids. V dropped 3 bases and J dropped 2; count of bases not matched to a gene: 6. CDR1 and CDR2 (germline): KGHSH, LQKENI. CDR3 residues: CASSPQMDRAYEQYF. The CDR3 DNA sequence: TGTGCCAGCTCACCCCAAATGGACAGGGCCTACGAGCAGTACTTC.

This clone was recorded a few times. DNA for the CDR3: TGTGCCAGCAGTTTATACCCCTCCAGGCCGATGTTCCACTTT. Translated: CASSLYPSRPMFHF. The chain employs TRBV28 and TRBJ1-6; D ambiguous. The CDR3 has 14 amino acids. Germline CDR1 is MDHEN and CDR2 is SYDVKM. Trimming removed 1 base from V and 17 bases from J, with 18 bases in between.

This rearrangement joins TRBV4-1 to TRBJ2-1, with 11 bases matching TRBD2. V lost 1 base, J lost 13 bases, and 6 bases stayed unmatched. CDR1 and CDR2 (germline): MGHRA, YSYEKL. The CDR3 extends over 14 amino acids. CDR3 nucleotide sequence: TGCGCCAGCAGCCAAGCACTAGCGGGAGACCTCCAGTTCTTC. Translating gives CASSQALAGDLQFF.

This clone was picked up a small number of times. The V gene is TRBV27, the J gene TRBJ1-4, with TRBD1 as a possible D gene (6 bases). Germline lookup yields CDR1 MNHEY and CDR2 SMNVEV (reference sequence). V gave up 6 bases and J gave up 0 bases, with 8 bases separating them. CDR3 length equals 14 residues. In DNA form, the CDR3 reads TGTGCCAGCAGCAACAGGGCAACTAATGAAAAACTGTTTTTT. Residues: CASSNRATNEKLFF.

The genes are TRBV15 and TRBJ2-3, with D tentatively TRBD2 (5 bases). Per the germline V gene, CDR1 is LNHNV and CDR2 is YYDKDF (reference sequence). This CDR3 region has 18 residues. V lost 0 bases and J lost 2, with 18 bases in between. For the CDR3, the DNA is TGTGCCACCAGCAGAGATCTGCCCAGCGCAGACTACACAGATACGCAGTATTTT. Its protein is CATSRDLPSADYTDTQYF.

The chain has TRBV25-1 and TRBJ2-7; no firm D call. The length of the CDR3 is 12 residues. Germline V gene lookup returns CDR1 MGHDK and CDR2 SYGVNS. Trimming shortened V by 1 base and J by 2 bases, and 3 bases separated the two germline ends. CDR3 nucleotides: TGTGCCAGCAGTGAATCGGCCTACGAGCAGTACTTC. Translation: CASSESAYEQYF.

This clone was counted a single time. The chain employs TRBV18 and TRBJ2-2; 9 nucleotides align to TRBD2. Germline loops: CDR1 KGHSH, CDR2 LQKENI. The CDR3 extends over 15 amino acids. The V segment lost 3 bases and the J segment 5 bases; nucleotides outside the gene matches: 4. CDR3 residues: CASSPVTSGTGELFF. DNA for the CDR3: TGTGCCAGCTCACCTGTGACTAGCGGAACCGGGGAGCTGTTTTTT.

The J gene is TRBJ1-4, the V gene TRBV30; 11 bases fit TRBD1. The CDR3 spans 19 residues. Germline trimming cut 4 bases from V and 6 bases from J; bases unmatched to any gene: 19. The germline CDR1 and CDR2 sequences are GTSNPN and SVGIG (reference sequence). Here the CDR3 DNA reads TGTGCCTGGAAACCTTTATTGGACAGGGGGCTCCCCTCGGATGAAAAACTGTTTTTT. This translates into CAWKPLLDRGLPSDEKLFF.

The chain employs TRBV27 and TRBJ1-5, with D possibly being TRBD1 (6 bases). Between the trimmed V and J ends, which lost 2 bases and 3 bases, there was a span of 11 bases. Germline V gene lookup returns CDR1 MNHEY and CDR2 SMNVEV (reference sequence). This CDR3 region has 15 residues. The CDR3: CASSLGGAFNQPQHF. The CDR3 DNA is TGTGCCAGCAGTTTAGGGGGGGCGTTCAATCAGCCCCAGCATTTT.

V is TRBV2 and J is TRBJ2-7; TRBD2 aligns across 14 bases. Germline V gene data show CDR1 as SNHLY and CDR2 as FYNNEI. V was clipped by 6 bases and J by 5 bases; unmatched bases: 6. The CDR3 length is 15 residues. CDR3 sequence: CASRTGLAGANEQYF. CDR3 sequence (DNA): TGTGCCAGCAGAACGGGACTAGCGGGAGCGAACGAGCAGTACTTC.